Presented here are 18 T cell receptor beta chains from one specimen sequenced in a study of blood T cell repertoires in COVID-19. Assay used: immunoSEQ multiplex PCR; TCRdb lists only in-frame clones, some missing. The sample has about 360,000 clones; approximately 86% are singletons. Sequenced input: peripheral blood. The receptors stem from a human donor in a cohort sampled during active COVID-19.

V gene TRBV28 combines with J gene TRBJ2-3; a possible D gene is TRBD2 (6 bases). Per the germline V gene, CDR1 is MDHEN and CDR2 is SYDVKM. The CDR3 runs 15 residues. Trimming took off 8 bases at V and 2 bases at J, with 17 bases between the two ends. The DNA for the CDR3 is TGTGCCAGCGGCGGGGTCACCCTCCACACAGATACGCAGTATTTT. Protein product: CASGGVTLHTDTQYF. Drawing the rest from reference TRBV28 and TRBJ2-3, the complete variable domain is DVKVTQSSRYLVKRTGEKVFLECVQDMDHENMFWYRQDPGLGLRLIYFSYDVKMKEKGDIPEGYSVSREKKERFSLILESASTNQTSMYLCASGGVTLHTDTQYFGPGTRLTVL.

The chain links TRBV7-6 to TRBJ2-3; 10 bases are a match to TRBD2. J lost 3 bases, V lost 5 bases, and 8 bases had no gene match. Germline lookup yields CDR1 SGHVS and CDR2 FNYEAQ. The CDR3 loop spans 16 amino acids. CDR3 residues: CASSPGAGGRTDTQYF. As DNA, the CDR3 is TGTGCCAGCAGCCCGGGAGCGGGGGGGCGGACAGATACGCAGTATTTT.

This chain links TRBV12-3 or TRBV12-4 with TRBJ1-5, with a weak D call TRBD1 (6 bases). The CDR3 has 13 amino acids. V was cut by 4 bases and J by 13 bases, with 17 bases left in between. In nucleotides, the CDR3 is TGTGCCAGCAGTTCATCTAATCTAGGACAGCAGCATTTT. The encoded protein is CASSSSNLGQQHF.

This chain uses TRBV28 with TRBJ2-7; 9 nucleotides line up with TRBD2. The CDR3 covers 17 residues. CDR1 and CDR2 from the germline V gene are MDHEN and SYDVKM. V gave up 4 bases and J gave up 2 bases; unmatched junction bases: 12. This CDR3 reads CASSSRRGGIVAYEQYF. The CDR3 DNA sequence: TGTGCCAGCAGTTCCCGGCGGGGGGGCATCGTGGCCTACGAGCAGTACTTC. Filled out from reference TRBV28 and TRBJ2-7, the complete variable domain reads DVKVTQSSRYLVKRTGEKVFLECVQDMDHENMFWYRQDPGLGLRLIYFSYDVKMKEKGDIPEGYSVSREKKERFSLILESASTNQTSMYLCASSSRRGGIVAYEQYFGPGTRLTVT.

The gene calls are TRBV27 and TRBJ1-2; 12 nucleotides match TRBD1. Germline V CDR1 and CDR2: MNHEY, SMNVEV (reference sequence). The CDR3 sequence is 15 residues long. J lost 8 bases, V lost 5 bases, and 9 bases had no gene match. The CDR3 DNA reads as TGTGCCAGCAGTCCCCGGGACAGGGGGCAAAAAGGCTACACCTTC. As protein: CASSPRDRGQKGYTF.

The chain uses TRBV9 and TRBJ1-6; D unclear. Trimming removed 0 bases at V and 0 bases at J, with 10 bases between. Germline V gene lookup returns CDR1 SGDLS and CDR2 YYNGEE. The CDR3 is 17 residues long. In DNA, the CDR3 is TGTGCCAGCAGCGTAGGTTCAGGAAGCTCCTATAATTCACCCCTCCACTTT. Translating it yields CASSVGSGSSYNSPLHF.

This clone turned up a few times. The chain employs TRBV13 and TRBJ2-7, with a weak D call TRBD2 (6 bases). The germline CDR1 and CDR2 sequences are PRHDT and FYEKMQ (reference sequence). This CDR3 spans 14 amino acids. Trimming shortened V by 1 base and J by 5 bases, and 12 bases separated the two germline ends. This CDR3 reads CASSLVAALDEQYF. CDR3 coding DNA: TGTGCCAGCAGCTTAGTAGCGGCGCTCGACGAGCAGTACTTC.

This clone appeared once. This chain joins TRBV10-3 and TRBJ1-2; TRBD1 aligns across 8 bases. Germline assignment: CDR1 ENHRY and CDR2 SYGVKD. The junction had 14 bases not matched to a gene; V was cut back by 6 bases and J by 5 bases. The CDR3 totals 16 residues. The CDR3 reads CAISGRTLQGVYGYTF. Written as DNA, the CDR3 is TGTGCCATCAGCGGACGCACATTACAGGGGGTTTATGGCTACACCTTC.

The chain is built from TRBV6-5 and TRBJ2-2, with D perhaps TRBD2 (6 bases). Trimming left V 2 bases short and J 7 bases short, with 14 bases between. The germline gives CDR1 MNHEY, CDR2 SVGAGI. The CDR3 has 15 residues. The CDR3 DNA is TGTGCCAGCAGTTACGAAGGGACCGGGGGCGGGGAGCTGTTTTTT. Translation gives CASSYEGTGGGELFF.

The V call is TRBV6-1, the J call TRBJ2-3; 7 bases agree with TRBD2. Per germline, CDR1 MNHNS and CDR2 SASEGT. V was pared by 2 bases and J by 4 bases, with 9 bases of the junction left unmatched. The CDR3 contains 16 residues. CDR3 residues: CASSEFGGGDADTQYF. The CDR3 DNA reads TGTGCCAGCAGTGAATTTGGCGGGGGTGACGCAGATACGCAGTATTTT.

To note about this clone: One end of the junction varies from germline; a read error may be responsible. CDR3 coding DNA: TGTGCCAGCAGTTACCTACCCCGGACAGGGTTCCACTTC. It specifies CASSYLPRTGFHF. The rearrangement uses TRBV6-5 and TRBJ2-7; the match to TRBD1 covers 8 bases. This CDR3 has 13 amino acids. Germline V gene sequence: CDR1 MNHEY, CDR2 SVGAGI.

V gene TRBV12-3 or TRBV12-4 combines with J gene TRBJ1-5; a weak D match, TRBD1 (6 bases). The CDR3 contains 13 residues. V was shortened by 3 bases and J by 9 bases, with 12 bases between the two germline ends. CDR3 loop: CASSFRGGRPQHF. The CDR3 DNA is TGTGCCAGCAGTTTCAGAGGGGGACGGCCCCAGCATTTT.

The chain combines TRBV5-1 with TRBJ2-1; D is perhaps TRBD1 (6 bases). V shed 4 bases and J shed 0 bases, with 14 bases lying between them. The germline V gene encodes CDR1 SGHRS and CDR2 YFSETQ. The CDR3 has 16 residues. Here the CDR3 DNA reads TGCGCCAGCAGCGCAGGGGTCCCCAGCTCCTACAATGAGCAGTTCTTC. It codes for CASSAGVPSSYNEQFF.

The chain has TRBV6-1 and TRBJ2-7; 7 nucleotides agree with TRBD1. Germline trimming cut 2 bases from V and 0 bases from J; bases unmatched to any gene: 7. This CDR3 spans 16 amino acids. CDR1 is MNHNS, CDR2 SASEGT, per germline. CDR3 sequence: CASSEFRSGGSYEQYF. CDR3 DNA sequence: TGTGCCAGCAGTGAATTCAGGTCAGGGGGCTCCTACGAGCAGTACTTC.

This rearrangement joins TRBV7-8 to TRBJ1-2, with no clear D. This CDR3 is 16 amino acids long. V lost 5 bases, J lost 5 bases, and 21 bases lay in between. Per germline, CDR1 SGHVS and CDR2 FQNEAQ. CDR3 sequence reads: CASSTQGVGKRYGYTF. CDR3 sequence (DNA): TGTGCCAGCAGCACCCAAGGAGTAGGCAAAAGATATGGCTACACCTTC.

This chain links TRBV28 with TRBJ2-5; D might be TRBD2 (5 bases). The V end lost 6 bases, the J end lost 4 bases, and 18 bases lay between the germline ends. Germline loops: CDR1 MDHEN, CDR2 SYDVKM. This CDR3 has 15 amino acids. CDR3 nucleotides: TGTGCCAGCAGCATCTCGGGCCGGGAAGGAGAGACCCAGTACTTC. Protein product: CASSISGREGETQYF.

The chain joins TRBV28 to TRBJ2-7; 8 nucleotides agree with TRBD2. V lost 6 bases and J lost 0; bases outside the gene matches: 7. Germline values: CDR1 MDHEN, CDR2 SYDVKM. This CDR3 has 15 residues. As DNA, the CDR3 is TGTGCCAGCAGCACTGTAGCGGGGAGCTCCTACGAGCAGTACTTC. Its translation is CASSTVAGSSYEQYF. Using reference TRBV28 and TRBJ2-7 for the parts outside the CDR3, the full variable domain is DVKVTQSSRYLVKRTGEKVFLECVQDMDHENMFWYRQDPGLGLRLIYFSYDVKMKEKGDIPEGYSVSREKKERFSLILESASTNQTSMYLCASSTVAGSSYEQYFGPGTRLTVT.

The CDR3 region has the DNA TGTGCCAGCAGCCCGGGAGGGGGCGCTTGGGGCTACGAGCAGTACTTC. This translates into CASSPGGGAWGYEQYF. The chain couples TRBV9 to TRBJ2-7, with TRBD2 as a possible D gene (8 bases). The CDR3 runs 16 residues. Germline V lookup: CDR1 SGDLS, CDR2 YYNGEE. Trimming stripped 4 bases from V and 3 bases from J, with 20 bases between.